These 24 T cell receptor beta chains were all obtained from the same sample, sequenced in a study of T-cell reconstitution after alpha-beta-depleted transplantation in children. Preparing the TCRbeta library involved the use of unique molecular identifiers. TCRdb reprocessed the PCR reads via MiXCR and lists one record per CDR3 protein. The sample carries approximately 89,000 distinct CDR3 sequences, 15% recorded once. The specimen was PBMCs, mostly from graft donor cells, collected 180 days after TCRalphabeta/CD19-depleted stem cell transplant. The source of these receptors is a male patient between 2 and 10 years old who had a stem cell transplant for acute lymphoblastic leukemia, so the T cells may come from the graft donor.

This clonotype was observed a few times. This chain joins TRBV20-1 and TRBJ1-5; D is ambiguous. The CDR3 length is 15 residues. Trimming pared 6 bases from V and 7 bases from J, leaving 22 bases between. The germline V gene has CDR1 DFQATT and CDR2 SNEGSKA (reference sequence). In DNA, the CDR3 is TGCAGTGCCAGGAGCCCCAGGTCAACCCTGCAGCCCCAGCATTTT. Its translation is CSARSPRSTLQPQHF.

This rearrangement joins TRBV20-1 to TRBJ1-5, with D perhaps matching TRBD1 (6 bases). This CDR3 is 15 amino acids long. Deletions cut 0 bases from V and 6 bases from J, with 15 bases between. CDR1 and CDR2 from the germline V gene are DFQATT and SNEGSKA (reference sequence). CDR3 sequence reads: CSARDAGVGSQPQHF. In DNA, the CDR3 is TGCAGTGCTAGAGATGCAGGGGTGGGGAGTCAGCCCCAGCATTTT.

This clonotype was seen a few times. The rearrangement links TRBV9 to TRBJ2-5; possibly TRBD2 for D (6 bases). V was trimmed by 0 bases and J by 5 bases, leaving 17 bases between them. Per the germline V gene, CDR1 is SGDLS and CDR2 is YYNGEE. The CDR3 totals 16 residues. The CDR3 nucleotides are TGTGCCAGCAGCGTAGAACCCGGGGGAACCCGGGAGACCCAGTACTTC. Translating gives CASSVEPGGTRETQYF.

This chain joins TRBV18 and TRBJ1-3, with D perhaps TRBD1 (6 bases). V was shortened by 5 bases and J by 2 bases, with 13 bases between the two germline ends. The germline V gene has CDR1 KGHSH and CDR2 LQKENI. The CDR3 totals 15 residues. The CDR3 loop reads CASSANRVTGNTIYF. The CDR3 DNA reads TGTGCCAGCTCAGCGAACAGGGTTACTGGAAACACCATATATTTT.

The chain uses TRBV5-1 and TRBJ1-2; 7 bases fit TRBD1. Trimming at V came to 1 base and at J to 4 bases, leaving 4 bases not matched to a gene. Germline loops: CDR1 SGHRS, CDR2 YFSETQ. The CDR3 contains 14 residues. The CDR3 DNA is TGCGCCAGCAGCTTGTTACAGGGGACCTATGGCTACACCTTC. This sequence encodes CASSLLQGTYGYTF.

The sample holds many counts of this clonotype. This sequence joins TRBV12-3 or TRBV12-4 and TRBJ2-2, with unresolved D. This CDR3 has 15 amino acids. V gave up 7 bases and J gave up 5 bases, with 17 bases separating them. This CDR3 reads CASNLGRIRTGELFF. CDR3 coding DNA: TGTGCCAGCAACCTAGGCAGGATAAGAACCGGGGAGCTGTTTTTT.

This clonotype has a handful of counts. The V gene is TRBV7-4, the J gene TRBJ2-1; TRBD2 matches at 11 bases. The CDR3 is made up of 16 amino acids. Germline V gene sequence: CDR1 SGHVT, CDR2 SQSDAQ. V lost 5 bases, J lost 4 bases, and 7 bases stayed unmatched. The CDR3 nucleotides read TGTGCCAGCAGCCAGCGACTAGCGGGGAGGTACAATGAGCAGTTCTTC. Residues: CASSQRLAGRYNEQFF.

The V and J genes are TRBV7-2 and TRBJ1-6; D unclear. The CDR3 is 12 residues long. Germline V gene sequence: CDR1 SGHTA, CDR2 FQGNSA. V lost 5 bases and J 11 bases, leaving 10 bases between the germline ends. DNA for the CDR3: TGTGCCAGCAGCCAAACCACCGCACCCCTCCACTTT. Translation: CASSQTTAPLHF.

V gene TRBV2 combines with J gene TRBJ1-6, with D unclear. Trimming pared 0 bases from V and 5 bases from J, leaving 8 bases between. This CDR3 region has 15 residues. Per germline, CDR1 SNHLY and CDR2 FYNNEI. CDR3 coding DNA: TGTGCCAGCAGTGAAGCGCACCCAGATAATTCACCCCTCCACTTT. Amino acids: CASSEAHPDNSPLHF.

This clonotype was seen ten or more times. V gene TRBV9 combines with J gene TRBJ2-2, with 9 bases fitting TRBD1. V lost 7 bases and J lost 2; bases outside the gene matches: 12. The CDR3 covers 17 residues. Germline CDR1 reads SGDLS; CDR2 reads YYNGEE. The CDR3 is CASVSSLGQGNTGELFF. In DNA, the CDR3 is TGTGCCAGCGTATCTTCTTTGGGACAGGGCAACACCGGGGAGCTGTTTTTT.

The chain combines TRBV7-9 with TRBJ1-6, with D unresolved. V was clipped by 7 bases and J by 10 bases, with 14 bases between them. The CDR3 runs to 13 residues. The germline gives CDR1 SEHNR, CDR2 FQNEAQ (reference sequence). The DNA of the CDR3 is TGTGCCAGCAAGGCGGGGAATGAATCACCCCTCCACTTT. Translation: CASKAGNESPLHF.

This rearrangement joins TRBV4-2 to TRBJ2-1; D may be TRBD1 or TRBD2 (5 bases each). The length of the CDR3 is 13 residues. In germline, CDR1 is LGHNA, CDR2 YNFKEQ. V was cut by 4 bases and J by 6 bases, with 10 bases left in between. The CDR3 DNA reads as TGTGCCAGCAGCCCGGGACGCCTCAATGAGCAGTTCTTC. Translation gives CASSPGRLNEQFF.

At least ten counts were recorded for this clonotype. The chain joins TRBV12-5 to TRBJ2-3; 7 bases map to TRBD1. Trimming cost V 3 bases and J 1 base; bases outside gene matches: 4. Germline assignment: CDR1 LGHNT and CDR2 FRNRAP. There are 15 residues in the CDR3. The CDR3 DNA follows: TGTGCTAGTGGTTTCCACGGGACAGGCACAGATACGCAGTATTTT. Encoded protein: CASGFHGTGTDTQYF.

This chain joins TRBV5-1 and TRBJ2-2, with D maybe TRBD1 (5 bases). Between the trimmed V and J ends, which lost 0 bases and 3 bases, there was a span of 9 bases. This CDR3 spans 15 amino acids. CDR1 SGHRS and CDR2 YFSETQ come from the germline V gene. The CDR3 spells CASSLEGVDTGELFF. The CDR3, as DNA: TGCGCCAGCAGCTTGGAAGGGGTAGACACCGGGGAGCTGTTTTTT. Full variable domain (remainder filled in from reference TRBV5-1 and TRBJ2-2): KAGVTQTPRYLIKTRGQQVTLSCSPISGHRSVSWYQQTPGQGLQFLFEYFSETQRNKGNFPGRFSGRQFSNSRSEMNVSTLELGDSALYLCASSLEGVDTGELFFGEGSRLTVL.

This clonotype appeared a few times. This chain joins TRBV27 and TRBJ2-3; TRBD1 agrees at 9 bases. V dropped 8 bases and J dropped 2; count of bases not matched to a gene: 11. The germline CDR1 and CDR2 sequences are MNHEY and SMNVEV (reference sequence). The CDR3 is 16 amino acids. The CDR3 DNA is TGTGCCAGCTCCGCCCGGGACAGGGTAGACACAGATACGCAGTATTTT. It specifies CASSARDRVDTDTQYF.

This clonotype was seen many times. V usage is TRBV4-1 and J usage is TRBJ2-1; 10 bases fit TRBD1. Trimming removed 0 bases from V and 10 bases from J; junction bases left unmatched: 9. The CDR3 totals 16 residues. Germline CDR1 and CDR2: MGHRA and YSYEKL. In DNA, the CDR3 is TGCGCCAGCAGCCAAGAGGGGACAGGGGTTATAGACGAGCAGTTCTTC. Protein sequence: CASSQEGTGVIDEQFF.

This clonotype was detected a few times. V usage is TRBV20-1 and J usage is TRBJ2-5; the D gene is possibly TRBD2 (5 bases). V was cut by 3 bases and J by 5 bases, with 25 bases left in between. The CDR3 is made up of 17 amino acids. CDR1 and CDR2 from the germline V gene are DFQATT and SNEGSKA (reference sequence). The CDR3 sequence is CSARKAPWTLTLETQYF. CDR3 nucleotide sequence: TGCAGTGCTAGGAAGGCTCCCTGGACTCTCACGTTGGAGACCCAGTACTTC.

This clonotype was detected only a few times. This chain uses TRBV18 with TRBJ1-5; D call uncertain. V lost 4 bases and J lost 4, with 14 bases in between. CDR3 length: 15 amino acids. The germline CDR1 and CDR2 sequences are KGHSH and LQKENI. The CDR3 sequence is CASSQWPPPNQPQHF. In DNA form, the CDR3 reads TGTGCCAGCTCACAGTGGCCACCTCCTAATCAGCCCCAGCATTTT.

This clonotype was found a few times. This chain uses TRBV10-3 with TRBJ2-2; 8 bases are shared with TRBD2. The CDR3 is 19 amino acids. Trimming at V came to 2 bases and at J to 5 bases, leaving 16 bases not matched to a gene. CDR1 ENHRY and CDR2 SYGVKD come from the germline V gene. The CDR3 DNA sequence: TGTGCCATCAGTGAGCCCGGTCGAACGGGGGGGCCGAGGACCGGGGAGCTGTTTTTT. This translates into CAISEPGRTGGPRTGELFF.

The table lists this clonotype with a few counts. This chain uses TRBV7-2 with TRBJ2-1; no definite D call. This CDR3 comprises 12 residues. V was cut by 3 bases and J by 5 bases, with 5 bases left in between. Germline CDR1 and CDR2: SGHTA and FQGNSA. The CDR3 DNA follows: TGTGCCAGCAGCTTGAACAACAATGAGCAGTTCTTC. This translates into CASSLNNNEQFF.

A few counts support this clonotype. V and J are TRBV6-1 and TRBJ1-4; 8 nucleotides match TRBD1. The CDR3 has 17 residues. V shed 5 bases and J 7 bases; nucleotides not matched to a gene: 15. Germline V gene data show CDR1 as MNHNS and CDR2 as SASEGT. This CDR3 reads CASSTGDRRLIGEKLFF. The CDR3 DNA is TGTGCCAGCAGTACGGGGGACAGGCGACTAATAGGTGAAAAACTGTTTTTT.

This clonotype was counted a single time. V usage is TRBV7-6 and J usage is TRBJ2-7; D unclear. Germline V gives CDR1 SGHVS, CDR2 FNYEAQ. This CDR3 has 15 residues. V lost 1 base and J 0 bases, leaving 10 bases between the germline ends. The CDR3 sequence is CASSLETPSSYEQYF. CDR3 sequence (DNA): TGTGCCAGCAGCTTAGAGACACCCAGCTCCTACGAGCAGTACTTC.

This clonotype occurred a few times. The chain couples TRBV7-6 to TRBJ2-7; 9 bases agree with TRBD2. Germline V gives CDR1 SGHVS, CDR2 FNYEAQ. The CDR3 runs 17 residues. J lost 4 bases, V lost 5 bases, and 15 bases had no gene match. CDR3 region: CASSPRRGGGPLYEQYF. The CDR3 DNA reads as TGTGCCAGCAGCCCACGACGCGGGGGGGGGCCTCTTTACGAGCAGTACTTC.

This clonotype was detected many times. The CDR3: CASSESSQGNYGYTF. In DNA, the CDR3 is TGCGCCAGCAGTGAGTCGTCACAGGGGAACTATGGCTACACCTTC. This chain joins TRBV10-2 and TRBJ1-2; 7 bases are a match to TRBD1. This CDR3 is built from 15 residues. V lost 0 bases to trimming and J lost 2 bases; unmatched junction nucleotides: 3. Per germline, CDR1 WSHSY and CDR2 SAAADI.